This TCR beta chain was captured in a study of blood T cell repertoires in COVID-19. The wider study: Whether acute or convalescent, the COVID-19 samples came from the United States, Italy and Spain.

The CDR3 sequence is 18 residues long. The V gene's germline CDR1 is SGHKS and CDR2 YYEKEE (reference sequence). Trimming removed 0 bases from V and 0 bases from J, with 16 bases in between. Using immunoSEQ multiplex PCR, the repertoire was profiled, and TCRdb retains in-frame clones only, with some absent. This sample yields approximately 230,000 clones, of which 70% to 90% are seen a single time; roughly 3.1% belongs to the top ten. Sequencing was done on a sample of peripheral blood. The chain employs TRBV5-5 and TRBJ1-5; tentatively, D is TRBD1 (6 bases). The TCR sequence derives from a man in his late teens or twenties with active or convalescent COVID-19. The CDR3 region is CASSLEFRTAYSNQPQHF. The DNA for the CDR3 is TGTGCCAGCAGCTTGGAATTTCGGACAGCCTATAGCAATCAGCCCCAGCATTTT.